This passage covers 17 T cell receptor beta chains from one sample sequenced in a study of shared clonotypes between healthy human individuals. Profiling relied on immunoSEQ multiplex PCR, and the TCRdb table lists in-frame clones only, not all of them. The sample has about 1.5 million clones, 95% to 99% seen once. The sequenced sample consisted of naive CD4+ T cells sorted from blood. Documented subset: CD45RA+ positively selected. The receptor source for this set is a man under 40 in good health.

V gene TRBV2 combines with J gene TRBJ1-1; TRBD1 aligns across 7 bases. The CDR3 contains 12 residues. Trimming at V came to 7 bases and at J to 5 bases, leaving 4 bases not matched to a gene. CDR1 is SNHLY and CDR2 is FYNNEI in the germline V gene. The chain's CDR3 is CASTKGQTEAFF. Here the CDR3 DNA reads TGTGCCAGCACCAAGGGACAGACTGAAGCTTTCTTT.

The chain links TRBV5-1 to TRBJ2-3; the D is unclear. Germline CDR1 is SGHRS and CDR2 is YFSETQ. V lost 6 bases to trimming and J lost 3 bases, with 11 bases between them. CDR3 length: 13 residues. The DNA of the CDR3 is TGCGCCAGCACCTCGGGCCTTACAGATACGCAGTATTTT. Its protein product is CASTSGLTDTQYF. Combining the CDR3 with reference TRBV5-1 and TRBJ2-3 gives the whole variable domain KAGVTQTPRYLIKTRGQQVTLSCSPISGHRSVSWYQQTPGQGLQFLFEYFSETQRNKGNFPGRFSGRQFSNSRSEMNVSTLELGDSALYLCASTSGLTDTQYFGPGTRLTVL.

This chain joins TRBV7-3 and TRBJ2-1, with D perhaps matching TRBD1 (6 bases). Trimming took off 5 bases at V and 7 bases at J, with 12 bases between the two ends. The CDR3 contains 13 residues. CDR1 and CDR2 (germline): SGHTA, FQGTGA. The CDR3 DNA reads TGTGCCAGCAGCCAGGGGTATGGGAATGAGCAGTTCTTC. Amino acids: CASSQGYGNEQFF.

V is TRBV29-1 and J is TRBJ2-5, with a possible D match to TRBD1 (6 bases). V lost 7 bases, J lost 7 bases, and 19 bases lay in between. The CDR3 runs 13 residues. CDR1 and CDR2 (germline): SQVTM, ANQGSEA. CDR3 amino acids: CSAPGQWGVTQYF. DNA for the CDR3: TGCAGCGCCCCCGGACAGTGGGGCGTGACCCAGTACTTC.

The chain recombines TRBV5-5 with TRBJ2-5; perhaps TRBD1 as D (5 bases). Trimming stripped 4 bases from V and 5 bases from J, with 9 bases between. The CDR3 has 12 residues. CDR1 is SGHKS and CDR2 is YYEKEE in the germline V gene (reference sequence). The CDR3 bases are TGTGCCAGCAGCCAGGGTTTCGAGACCCAGTACTTC. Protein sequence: CASSQGFETQYF. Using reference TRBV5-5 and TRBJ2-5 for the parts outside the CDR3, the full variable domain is DAGVTQSPTHLIKTRGQQVTLRCSPISGHKSVSWYQQVLGQGPQFIFQYYEKEERGRGNFPDRFSARQFPNYSSELNVNALLLGDSALYLCASSQGFETQYFGPGTRLLVL.

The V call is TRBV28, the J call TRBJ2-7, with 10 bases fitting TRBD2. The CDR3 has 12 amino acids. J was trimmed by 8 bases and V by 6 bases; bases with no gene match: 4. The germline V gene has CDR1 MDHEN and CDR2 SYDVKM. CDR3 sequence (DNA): TGTGCCAGCAGCCCACTAGCGGGAAAGCAGTACTTC. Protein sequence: CASSPLAGKQYF.

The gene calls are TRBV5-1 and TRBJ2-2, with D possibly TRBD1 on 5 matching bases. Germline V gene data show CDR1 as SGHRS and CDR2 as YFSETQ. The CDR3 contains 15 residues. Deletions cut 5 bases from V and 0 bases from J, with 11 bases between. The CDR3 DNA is TGCGCCAGCAGTCCTCCGACAGCGAACACCGGGGAGCTGTTTTTT. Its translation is CASSPPTANTGELFF.

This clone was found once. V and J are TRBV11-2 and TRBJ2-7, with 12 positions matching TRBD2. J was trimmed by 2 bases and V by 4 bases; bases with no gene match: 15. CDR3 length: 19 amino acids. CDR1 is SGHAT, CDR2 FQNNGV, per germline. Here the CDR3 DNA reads TGTGCCAGCAGCTCTCTCTCCGGGACTAGCGGGCGAACCCCCTACGAGCAGTACTTC. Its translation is CASSSLSGTSGRTPYEQYF.

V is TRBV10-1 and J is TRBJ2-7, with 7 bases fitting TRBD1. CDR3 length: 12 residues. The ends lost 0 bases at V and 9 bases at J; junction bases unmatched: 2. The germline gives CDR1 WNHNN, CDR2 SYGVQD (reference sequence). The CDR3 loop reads CASSESGTVQYF. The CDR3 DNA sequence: TGCGCCAGCAGTGAGTCGGGGACAGTGCAGTACTTC.

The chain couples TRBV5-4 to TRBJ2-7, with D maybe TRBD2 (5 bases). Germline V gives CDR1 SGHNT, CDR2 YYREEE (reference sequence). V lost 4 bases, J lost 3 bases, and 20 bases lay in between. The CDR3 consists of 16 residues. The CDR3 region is CASSPTEGKAYYEQYF. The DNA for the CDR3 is TGTGCCAGCAGCCCAACAGAGGGCAAGGCCTACTACGAGCAGTACTTC.

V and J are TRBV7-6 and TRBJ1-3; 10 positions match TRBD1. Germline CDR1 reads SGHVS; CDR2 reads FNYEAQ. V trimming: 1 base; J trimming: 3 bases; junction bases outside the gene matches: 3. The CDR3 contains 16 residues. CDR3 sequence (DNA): TGTGCCAGCAGCTTAGGGGGACAGGGGCTTGGAAACACCATATATTTT. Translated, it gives CASSLGGQGLGNTIYF.

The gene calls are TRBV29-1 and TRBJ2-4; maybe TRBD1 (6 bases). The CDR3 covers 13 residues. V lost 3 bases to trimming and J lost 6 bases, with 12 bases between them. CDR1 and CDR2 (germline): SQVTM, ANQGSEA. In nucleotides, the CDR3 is TGCAGCGTTGAGGGGACACTAAGAAACATTCAGTACTTC. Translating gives CSVEGTLRNIQYF.

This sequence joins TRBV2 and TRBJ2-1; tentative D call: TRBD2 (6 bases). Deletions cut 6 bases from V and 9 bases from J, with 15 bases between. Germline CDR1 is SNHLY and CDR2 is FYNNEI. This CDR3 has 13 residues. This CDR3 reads CASSPWGAGEQFF. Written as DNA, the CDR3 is TGTGCCAGCAGCCCGTGGGGAGCGGGTGAGCAGTTCTTC.

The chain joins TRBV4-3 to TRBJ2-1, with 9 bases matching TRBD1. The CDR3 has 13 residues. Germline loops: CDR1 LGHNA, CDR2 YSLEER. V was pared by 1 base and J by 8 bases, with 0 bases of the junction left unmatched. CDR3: CASSQGQGDEQFF. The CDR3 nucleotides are TGCGCCAGCAGCCAAGGACAGGGGGATGAGCAGTTCTTC.

CDR3 amino acids: CASSFLYQETQYF. The CDR3 nucleotides read TGCGCCAGCAGCTTCTTGTACCAAGAGACCCAGTACTTC. The chain recombines TRBV5-1 with TRBJ2-5; no clear D. The germline V gene encodes CDR1 SGHRS and CDR2 YFSETQ. Trimming stripped 2 bases from V and 0 bases from J, with 5 bases between. CDR3 length: 13 amino acids. The complete variable domain, with remaining parts taken from reference TRBV5-1 and TRBJ2-5, reads KAGVTQTPRYLIKTRGQQVTLSCSPISGHRSVSWYQQTPGQGLQFLFEYFSETQRNKGNFPGRFSGRQFSNSRSEMNVSTLELGDSALYLCASSFLYQETQYFGPGTRLLVL.

Written as DNA, the CDR3 is TGCGCCAGCAGCTTGTCCGGGGTCGGCACCGGGGAGCTGTTTTTT. Translating gives CASSLSGVGTGELFF. The chain joins TRBV5-1 to TRBJ2-2, with D perhaps matching TRBD2 (5 bases). Germline values: CDR1 SGHRS, CDR2 YFSETQ. V was clipped by 1 base and J by 4 bases, with 11 bases between them. CDR3 length equals 15 residues.

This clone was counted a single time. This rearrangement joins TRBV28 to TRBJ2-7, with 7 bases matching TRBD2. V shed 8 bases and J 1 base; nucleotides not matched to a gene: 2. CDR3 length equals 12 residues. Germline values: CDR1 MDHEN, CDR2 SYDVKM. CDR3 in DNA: TGTGCCAGCGTGGGACTATCCTACGAGCAGTACTTC. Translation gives CASVGLSYEQYF.